This is a list of T cell receptor beta chains from one sample in a study of T cell repertoires in ileal Crohn's disease. Using immunoSEQ multiplex PCR, the repertoire was profiled, and TCRdb retains in-frame clones only, with some absent. The table has more than 11,000 clones, roughly nine tenths seen once. Material for sequencing was ileal tissue. The receptors derive from an adult with Crohn's disease. CDR3s include the opening cysteine and the closing phenylalanine or tryptophan. A D gene is named only where the DNA matches it firmly. Rows give clone size only sometimes, using once, few, many, or a class for an expanded clone.

j_call v_call clone_size d_call cdr3_nt cdr3_aa
TRBJ2-3 TRBV11-3 - - TGTGCCAGCAGCCAGTTTCCTAACGGGAGTGAAGATACGCAGTATTTT CASSQFPNGSEDTQYF
TRBJ2-3 TRBV30 few TRBD2 TGTGCCTGGAGTGTACGACTAGCGGGAGGCACAGATACGCAGTATTTT CAWSVRLAGGTDTQYF
TRBJ1-2 TRBV30 - - TGTGCCTGGAGAAGGACAGTAAGCGATGGCTACACCTTC CAWRRTVSDGYTF
TRBJ2-5 TRBV29-1 - - TGCAGCGCTCTACAGGAGACCCAGTACTTC CSALQETQYF
TRBJ2-5 TRBV4-1 - TRBD2 TGCGCCAGCAGCCCCTCGACTAGCGGGAGAGAGAGGGAGACCCAGTACTTC CASSPSTSGRERETQYF
TRBJ2-5 TRBV28 - TRBD1 TGTGCCAGCAGTTTGGGACAGGGTGGGGAAGAGACCCAGTACTTC CASSLGQGGEETQYF
TRBJ1-4 TRBV30 once - TGTGCCTGGAGTGGCGGGACTCCTAATGAAAAACTGTTTTTT CAWSGGTPNEKLFF
TRBJ1-3 TRBV19 once TRBD1 TGTGCCAGTAGAAACGCGGGACAGAGCTCTGGAAACACCATATATTTT CASRNAGQSSGNTIYF
TRBJ1-2 TRBV2 - TRBD1 TGTGCCAGCAGTGAAGCGTCCGGGACAGGAGGCCAAGCGTTTGGCTACACCTTC CASSEASGTGGQAFGYTF
TRBJ1-2 TRBV7-9 once TRBD1 TGTGCCAGCAGCTTAGCGACAGGGGCTAACTATGGCTACACCTTC CASSLATGANYGYTF
TRBJ2-1 TRBV7-8 - TRBD1 TGTGCCAGCAGCTATGGACAGGGCTCCTACAATGAGCAGTTCTTC CASSYGQGSYNEQFF
TRBJ2-3 TRBV5-4 - TRBD1 TGTGCCAGCAGCATACAGGGGGCGCTGACAGATACGCAGTATTTT CASSIQGALTDTQYF
TRBJ2-1 TRBV25-1 few - TGTGCCAGCAGTCCCGTCAGGAGACTAGGAAAAGAAAATGAGCAGTTCTTC CASSPVRRLGKENEQFF
TRBJ2-7 TRBV6-5 - TRBD2 TGTGCCAGCAGGCTAGCGGCCCTGAGATCCTACGAGCAGTACTTC CASRLAALRSYEQYF
TRBJ2-2 TRBV7-3 - - TGTGCCAGCAGCTTGGACCGCCGGGGCGGGGAGCTGTTTTTT CASSLDRRGGELFF
TRBJ2-5 TRBV15 - TRBD2 TGTGCCACCAGCAGCGGACTAGCGGGAGACGGAGAGACCCAGTACTTC CATSSGLAGDGETQYF
TRBJ1-3 TRBV11-2 - - TGTGCCAGCAGCTTTCACTCTGGAAACACCATATATTTT CASSFHSGNTIYF
TRBJ2-5 TRBV18 - TRBD1 TGTGCCAGCTCGACGGACAGGTCAGACGAGACCCAGTACTTC CASSTDRSDETQYF
TRBJ1-2 TRBV5-4 - - TGTGCCAGCCTACTGCACATACCAGGAAAGACCTATGGCTACACCTTC CASLLHIPGKTYGYTF
TRBJ1-6 TRBV30 - - TGTGCCGGTACACAAGCCGGGGGAGGTTCACCCCTCCACTTT CAGTQAGGGSPLHF
TRBJ1-5 TRBV28 - - TGTGCCAGCACCGTACAGGGTATCGGGAATCAGCCCCAGCATTTT CASTVQGIGNQPQHF
TRBJ1-5 TRBV6-5 once - TGTGCCAGCAGTCCAGGGTGTTGCAATCAGCCCCAGCATTTT CASSPGCCNQPQHF
TRBJ2-5 TRBV28 - - TGTGCCAGCAGTTTGGGGGGATCAGGGGAGACCCAGTACTTC CASSLGGSGETQYF
TRBJ1-6 TRBV13 - - TGTGCCAGCAGCTTAGGGACTACGGAGGGTTCACCCCTCCACTTT CASSLGTTEGSPLHF
TRBJ2-3 TRBV4-3 - - TGCGCCAGCAGCCAAGGTTCTAGCACAGATACGCAGTATTTT CASSQGSSTDTQYF
TRBJ2-4 TRBV29-1 few TRBD2 TGCAGCGTTGTAGGGTTAGCGGGTTCAAACATTCAGTACTTC CSVVGLAGSNIQYF
TRBJ1-5 TRBV30 once TRBD1 TGTGCCTGGAGTTACACAGGGGGCCAGCCCCAGCATTTT CAWSYTGGQPQHF
TRBJ2-7 TRBV19 - - TGTGCCAGTAGTATAGGAGTTCGGACCGGGAAAGCCTACGAGCAGTACTTC CASSIGVRTGKAYEQYF
TRBJ2-1 TRBV10-1 - TRBD2 TGCGCCAGCAGTGGTTCTTTGGGACTAGCGTATGATGAGCAGTTCTTC CASSGSLGLAYDEQFF
TRBJ2-7 TRBV29-1 - TRBD2 TGCAGCGGTTTACTAGCGGGAGGCAATAGGGAGCAGTACTTC CSGLLAGGNREQYF
TRBJ1-1 TRBV28 - - TGTGCCAGCAGTTTATTAAAAACTGAAGCTTTCTTT CASSLLKTEAFF
TRBJ2-1 TRBV7-9 - - TGTGCCAGCAGCTTAGGTTGGGAGTCTGAGCAGTTCTTC CASSLGWESEQFF
TRBJ2-7 TRBV9 - TRBD1 TGTGCCAGCAGCGTTGGACAGGCCCGGGGCGAGCAGTACTTC CASSVGQARGEQYF
TRBJ2-5 TRBV7-7 - TRBD1 TGTGCTAGCAGCTTGGGTGGGACAGCGACCAGGGAGACCCAGTACTTC CASSLGGTATRETQYF
TRBJ1-4 TRBV7-9 - - TGTGCCAGTACGGCGGGGGAAAAACTGTTTTTT CASTAGEKLFF
TRBJ1-2 TRBV6-1 - TRBD1 TGTGCCAGCAGTGAGACAGGGGCCCCTAACTATGGCTACACCTTC CASSETGAPNYGYTF
TRBJ2-6 TRBV19 - TRBD1 TGTGCCAGTAGTAGATTACAGGGGGCTGGGGGGGCCAACGTCCTGACTTTC CASSRLQGAGGANVLTF
TRBJ2-2 TRBV5-8 - - TGTGCCAGCCATACAAGGGGAAACACCGGGGAGCTGTTTTTT CASHTRGNTGELFF
TRBJ1-1 TRBV7-8 - - TGTGCCAGCAGCTTAGTTGAGATGAACACTGAAGCTTTCTTT CASSLVEMNTEAFF
TRBJ1-2 TRBV6-5 - - TGTGCCAGCAGTTTCCAGCGGGGAGGGGTCTATGGCTACACCTTC CASSFQRGGVYGYTF
TRBJ1-5 TRBV6-1 - - TGTGCCAGTATGAGAGGTAGCAATCAGCCCCAGCATTTT CASMRGSNQPQHF
TRBJ2-2 TRBV7-6 - TRBD1 TGTGCCAGCAGCCCACGTCCCGGGACAGGGGGCGCGAACACCGGGGAGCTGTTTTTT CASSPRPGTGGANTGELFF
TRBJ2-5 TRBV11-2 - TRBD1 TGTGCCAGCAGCTCCGACAGGGGGCGCATAGAGACCCAGTACTTC CASSSDRGRIETQYF
TRBJ1-2 TRBV2 - TRBD1 TGTGCCAGCAGCCCATTCAGGGGGAATGGTGGCTACACCTTC CASSPFRGNGGYTF
TRBJ1-4 TRBV28 - - TGTGCCAGCAGTCCGTCCCGGGGTCTTAATGAAAAACTGTTTTTT CASSPSRGLNEKLFF
TRBJ1-2 TRBV5-1 - TRBD1 TGCGCCAGCAGACAGGGGACTAACTATGGCTACACCTTC CASRQGTNYGYTF
TRBJ1-4 TRBV19 few TRBD1 TGTGCCAGTAGTATCGGACAGGCAACTAATGAAAAACTGTTTTTT CASSIGQATNEKLFF
TRBJ1-5 TRBV12-5 - TRBD1 TGTGCTAGTGGTCCCGACCTGCTGACAGGGTCACAGCCCCAGCATTTT CASGPDLLTGSQPQHF
TRBJ2-2 TRBV29-1 - TRBD1 TGCAGCGTTTCAAGGTCAGGGGGCGGCACCGGGGAGCTGTTTTTT CSVSRSGGGTGELFF
TRBJ1-5 TRBV18 - - TGTGCCAGCTCACAAGCAGGGCCGGTCCAGCATTTT CASSQAGPVQHF
TRBJ1-1 TRBV2 once - TGTGCCAGCAGTGCTAGGCAGGGGAGGGTCACTGAAGCTTTCTTT CASSARQGRVTEAFF
TRBJ2-1 TRBV30 - TRBD1 TGTGCCTGGACTACAGGGGCCCTCTACAATGAGCAGTTCTTC CAWTTGALYNEQFF
TRBJ1-5 TRBV19 - TRBD1 TGTGCCAGTAGTGCCCCAGGACAGGGATTTAGCAATCAGCCCCAGCATTTT CASSAPGQGFSNQPQHF
TRBJ2-7 TRBV11-3 - - TGTGCCAGCAGCTTAGAGGGGCGAAGCTACGAGCAGTACTTC CASSLEGRSYEQYF
TRBJ2-5 TRBV7-3 - TRBD2 TGTGCCAGCAGCTTAGGGACTACCGGGACCCAGTACTTC CASSLGTTGTQYF
TRBJ2-1 TRBV4-1 - TRBD1 TGCGCCAGCAGCCAAGATTTCAGACAGGGGGCGAATGAGCAGTTCTTC CASSQDFRQGANEQFF
TRBJ2-1 TRBV30 - - TGTGCCTGGGCTAGCGTCTCCTACAATGAGCAGTTCTTC CAWASVSYNEQFF
TRBJ2-5 TRBV7-2 - - TGTGCCAGCAGCTCCGCCCCGGCCCAGTACTTC CASSSAPAQYF
TRBJ2-7 TRBV2 - TRBD1 TGTGCCAGCTTTCAAGGACAGGCCTACGAGCAGTACTTC CASFQGQAYEQYF
TRBJ2-7 TRBV18 few - TGTGCCAGCTCAGCCTCCGCAGGATCCTCATACGAGCAGTACTTC CASSASAGSSYEQYF